Below, 12 T cell receptor beta chains from the same sample are listed, as sequenced in a study of CD8 T cells in Susac syndrome. Reverse transcription of about 0.5 to 1 ug RNA used random hexamers. TCRdb fed the immunoSEQ multiplex PCR reads into MiXCR, producing one record per CDR3 protein. The repertoire holds roughly 200,000 distinct CDR3 sequences, over 85% seen once, with around 0.096% in the top ten. Sequences were obtained from CD4+ T cells from PBMCs. The source is a human donor in good health.

The chain carries TRBV30 and TRBJ2-7, with a tentative D call TRBD1 (5 bases). CDR3 length: 12 amino acids. The V gene's germline CDR1 is GTSNPN and CDR2 SVGIG (reference sequence). CDR3 sequence: CAGSTGTKEQYF. CDR3 in DNA: TGTGCTGGAAGTACAGGCACTAAGGAGCAGTACTTC.

V is TRBV28 and J is TRBJ2-3, with TRBD2 as a possible D gene (6 bases). The CDR3 is 14 residues long. The V gene lost 1 base and the J gene lost 3 bases, with 8 bases spanning the gap. CDR1 is MDHEN, CDR2 SYDVKM, per germline. The CDR3 nucleotides read TGTGCCAGCAGTTTATTACTAGCTACAGATACGCAGTATTTT. Protein: CASSLLLATDTQYF.

This chain uses TRBV3-1 with TRBJ1-5; no definite D call. The CDR3 covers 13 residues. V lost 3 bases and J 1 base, leaving 4 bases between the germline ends. CDR1 and CDR2 from the germline V gene are LGHDT and YNNKEL (reference sequence). CDR3 protein: CASSQQSNQPQHF. For the CDR3, the DNA is TGTGCCAGCAGCCAGCAGAGCAATCAGCCCCAGCATTTT. The whole variable domain, filled in from reference TRBV3-1 and TRBJ1-5, reads DTAVSQTPKYLVTQMGNDKSIKCEQNLGHDTMYWYKQDSKKFLKIMFSYNNKELIINETVPNRFSPKSPDKAHLNLHINSLELGDSAVYFCASSQQSNQPQHFGDGTRLSIL.

The rearrangement links TRBV25-1 to TRBJ1-2; 9 bases align to TRBD1. The CDR3 consists of 13 residues. Unmatched junction bases numbered 2, after V lost 6 bases and J lost 3 bases. The germline gives CDR1 MGHDK, CDR2 SYGVNS. The CDR3 sequence is CASRGTGYYGYTF. CDR3 DNA: TGTGCCAGCAGGGGGACAGGGTACTATGGCTACACCTTC.

V is TRBV19 and J is TRBJ1-5; D remains ambiguous. CDR1 LNHDA and CDR2 SQIVND come from the germline V gene (reference sequence). There are 14 residues in the CDR3. The V and J ends lost 4 bases and 6 bases respectively, with 13 bases between them. CDR3 nucleotide sequence: TGTGCCAGTAGTACTCAGAGACGGACTCAGCCCCAGCATTTT. It yields the protein CASSTQRRTQPQHF.

This sequence joins TRBV7-9 and TRBJ2-5; D unresolved. There are 15 residues in the CDR3. Germline V gene lookup returns CDR1 SEHNR and CDR2 FQNEAQ (reference sequence). Between the trimmed V and J ends, which lost 2 bases and 2 bases, there was a span of 12 bases. CDR3 DNA sequence: TGTGCCAGCAGCTTACCCGGGTCTATTCAAGAGACCCAGTACTTC. This encodes CASSLPGSIQETQYF. Based on the CDR3 plus reference TRBV7-9 and TRBJ2-5, the full variable domain is DTGVSQNPRHKITKRGQNVTFRCDPISEHNRLYWYRQTLGQGPEFLTYFQNEAQLEKSRLLSDRFSAERPKGSFSTLEIQRTEQGDSAMYLCASSLPGSIQETQYFGPGTRLLVL.

The chain combines TRBV6-1 with TRBJ1-4; maybe TRBD1 (5 bases). Trimming left V 7 bases short and J 1 base short, with 13 bases between. The CDR3 consists of 15 residues. CDR1 is MNHNS and CDR2 is SASEGT in the germline V gene. CDR3 in DNA: TGTGCCAGCACCCGAAGCGGGGGAACTAATGAAAAACTGTTTTTT. It translates to CASTRSGGTNEKLFF.

This chain uses TRBV5-1 with TRBJ1-3; D may be TRBD1 (6 bases). This CDR3 contains 17 residues. Germline-derived CDR1 and CDR2 are SGHRS and YFSETQ. Trimming shortened V by 0 bases and J by 0 bases, and 13 bases separated the two germline ends. The CDR3 reads CASSLGGTQISGNTIYF. The CDR3 DNA reads as TGCGCCAGCAGCTTGGGCGGGACACAAATCTCTGGAAACACCATATATTTT. The variable domain in full, with the rest retrieved from reference TRBV5-1 and TRBJ1-3, is KAGVTQTPRYLIKTRGQQVTLSCSPISGHRSVSWYQQTPGQGLQFLFEYFSETQRNKGNFPGRFSGRQFSNSRSEMNVSTLELGDSALYLCASSLGGTQISGNTIYFGEGSWLTVV.

CDR3 region: CATSDPSSLKETQYF. The CDR3 region has the DNA TGTGCCACCAGTGACCCCAGCTCGTTAAAAGAGACCCAGTACTTC. V usage is TRBV24-1 and J usage is TRBJ2-5, with no clear D. The CDR3 loop spans 15 amino acids. The V gene's germline CDR1 is KGHDR and CDR2 SFDVKD. The ends were cut back, 4 bases at V and 3 bases at J, with 14 bases in the middle.

V and J are TRBV6-1 and TRBJ1-2, with D uncertain. The ends were cut back, 2 bases at V and 4 bases at J, with 11 bases in the middle. This CDR3 comprises 14 residues. Germline-derived CDR1 and CDR2 are MNHNS and SASEGT. The chain's CDR3 is CASSEQENVYGYTF. The CDR3 DNA follows: TGTGCCAGCAGTGAACAGGAGAACGTCTATGGCTACACCTTC.

The gene calls are TRBV5-1 and TRBJ2-2; 7 bases fit TRBD1. Germline V CDR1 and CDR2: SGHRS, YFSETQ. This CDR3 is 16 amino acids long. Trimming removed 0 bases from V and 8 bases from J; junction bases left unmatched: 10. The CDR3 loop reads CASSLVKTTGPGELFF. The CDR3 nucleotides read TGCGCCAGCAGCTTGGTAAAGACGACAGGGCCGGGGGAGCTGTTTTTT.

This clonotype occurred a few times. This chain links TRBV19 with TRBJ1-6; 7 bases fit TRBD1. The V gene's germline CDR1 is LNHDA and CDR2 SQIVND (reference sequence). This CDR3 has 17 residues. Germline trimming cut 3 bases from V and 8 bases from J; bases unmatched to any gene: 13. CDR3 DNA sequence: TGTGCCAGTAGTATTCTATTCCGGGACAGAGAAGATTCACCCCTCCACTTT. It is translated as CASSILFRDREDSPLHF.